A single sample is the source of the 7 T cell receptor beta chains below, sequenced in a study of T cells in Graves' hyperthyroidism and ophthalmopathy. Amplification of TCR beta CDR3 regions was performed using RNA transcripts as template. In the first-round RT-PCR of the TCR CDR3, the HTBI primer set was used. TCRdb reprocessed the multiplex PCR reads with MiXCR, giving one entry per CDR3 protein. The sample shows under 600,000 distinct CDR3 sequences, more than 15% of them seen only once. Input material: blood. Receptor source: a woman in her 40s with Graves' ophthalmopathy.

This clonotype was detected ten times or more. The chain combines TRBV30 with TRBJ2-7; D remains unclear. There are 11 residues in the CDR3. The V end lost 1 base, the J end lost 3 bases, and 4 bases lay between the germline ends. Germline V gives CDR1 GTSNPN, CDR2 SVGIG (reference sequence). The CDR3 is CAWSDGYEQYF. The CDR3 DNA follows: TGTGCCTGGAGTGACGGCTACGAGCAGTACTTC.

The chain uses TRBV5-6 and TRBJ2-1; D may be TRBD2 (6 bases). The V gene's germline CDR1 is SGHDT and CDR2 YYEEEE. Trimming pared 0 bases from V and 0 bases from J, leaving 7 bases between. The CDR3 is made up of 15 amino acids. The CDR3 coding sequence is TGTGCCAGCAGCTTGGGGGAGGTCTCCTACAATGAGCAGTTCTTC. This translates into CASSLGEVSYNEQFF.

This clonotype has only a few counts. The rearrangement joins TRBV20-1 to TRBJ1-5; 8 bases are shared with TRBD1. The germline V gene encodes CDR1 DFQATT and CDR2 SNEGSKA (reference sequence). CDR3 length equals 14 residues. V shed 6 bases and J 5 bases; nucleotides not matched to a gene: 9. The CDR3 loop is CSAPRTGPDQPQHF. The CDR3 DNA is TGCAGTGCACCCAGGACAGGGCCTGATCAGCCCCAGCATTTT.

Many counts were recorded for this clonotype. The J gene is TRBJ1-2, the V gene TRBV3-1; D possibly corresponds to TRBD1 (5 bases). CDR1 and CDR2 from the germline V gene are LGHDT and YNNKEL (reference sequence). CDR3 length equals 15 residues. Trimming took 1 base from V and 4 from J, leaving 13 bases between them. The CDR3 protein is CASSQVPTAGYGYTF. CDR3 in DNA: TGTGCCAGCAGCCAAGTCCCGACAGCTGGCTATGGCTACACCTTC. Based on the CDR3 plus reference TRBV3-1 and TRBJ1-2, the full variable domain is DTAVSQTPKYLVTQMGNDKSIKCEQNLGHDTMYWYKQDSKKFLKIMFSYNNKELIINETVPNRFSPKSPDKAHLNLHINSLELGDSAVYFCASSQVPTAGYGYTFGSGTRLTVV.

This clonotype showed up just a few times. This chain links TRBV20-1 with TRBJ1-4; D call uncertain. Germline V gene data show CDR1 as DFQATT and CDR2 as SNEGSKA (reference sequence). The CDR3 length is 12 residues. V lost 3 bases and J 8 bases, leaving 10 bases between the germline ends. Written as DNA, the CDR3 is TGCAGTGCTAGGTCAGGTGGAGAAAAACTGTTTTTT. Amino acid sequence: CSARSGGEKLFF.

This clonotype was counted many times. The V gene is TRBV28, the J gene TRBJ2-7, with 7 bases matching TRBD1. The J segment lost 3 bases and the V segment lost 4 bases, leaving 9 bases of the junction unmatched. The CDR3 consists of 15 residues. Looked up from germline, CDR1 is MDHEN and CDR2 is SYDVKM. The CDR3 nucleotides are TGTGCCAGCAGTTCCCGTGGGTGGACAGGCTACGAGCAGTACTTC. Amino acids: CASSSRGWTGYEQYF.

This clonotype was picked up many times. This chain connects TRBV30 to TRBJ2-3, with D perhaps matching TRBD2 (5 bases). V lost 0 bases to trimming and J lost 5 bases, with 6 bases between them. Germline loops: CDR1 GTSNPN, CDR2 SVGIG (reference sequence). This CDR3 comprises 12 residues. DNA for the CDR3: TGTGCCTGGAGTGTACTAGAAGATACGCAGTATTTT. Translated: CAWSVLEDTQYF.